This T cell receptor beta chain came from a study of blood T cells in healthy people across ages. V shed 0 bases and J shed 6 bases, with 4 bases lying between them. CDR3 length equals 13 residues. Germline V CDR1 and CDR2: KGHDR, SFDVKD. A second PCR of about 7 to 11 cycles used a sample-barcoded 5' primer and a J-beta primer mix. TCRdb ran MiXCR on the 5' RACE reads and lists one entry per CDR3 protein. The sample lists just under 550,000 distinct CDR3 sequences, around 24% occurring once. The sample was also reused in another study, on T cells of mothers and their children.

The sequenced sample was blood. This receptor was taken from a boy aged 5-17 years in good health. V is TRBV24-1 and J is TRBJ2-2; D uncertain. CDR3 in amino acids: CATSDLVSGELFF. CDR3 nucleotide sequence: TGTGCCACCAGTGATTTGGTATCCGGGGAGCTGTTTTTT.